The rows below give T cell receptor beta chains drawn from one sample of a study of blood T cells in healthy people across ages. TCRdb analysed the 5' RACE reads with MiXCR anew, one entry per CDR3 protein. The top ten clones hold about 10% of a sample with about 1.6 million distinct CDR3 sequences, 34% of them seen once. Sequenced material: blood. The receptors originated from a young woman in good health. Each CDR3 is given with its conserved first and last residue. A D gene is named only where the DNA matches it firmly. A row's size may be missing; if present it is once, few, many or a size class.

>TRBD2|TRBJ2-2|TRBV7-3|NA
TGTGCCTGCAGCGGCGGGGGAACCGGGGAGCTGTTTTTT
CACSGGGTGELFF
>NA|TRBJ2-7|TRBV5-5|NA
TGTGCCAGCAGCTTGGGGCGGGACCTCCCATTGGAGCAGTACTTC
CASSLGRDLPLEQYF
>TRBD2|TRBJ2-7|TRBV20-1|NA
TGCAGTGCTAGAGATCGGCTAGCGGGGGGGTTCCTCCTCTACGAGCAGTACTTC
CSARDRLAGGFLLYEQYF
>TRBD2|TRBJ2-2|TRBV7-2|NA
TGTGCCAGCAGCCTCCAATCGGGACTAGGGTCCGGGGAGCTGTTTTTT
CASSLQSGLGSGELFF
>TRBD2|TRBJ2-5|TRBV5-8|NA
TGTGCCAGCAGTGGGGAGGGCAGGTCCAAACGTTGGGAGACCCAGTACTTC
CASSGEGRSKRWETQYF
>NA|TRBJ1-2|TRBV28|NA
TGTGCCAGCAACATGGGGCGGAGGAACTATGGCTACACCTTC
CASNMGRRNYGYTF
>NA|TRBJ2-5|TRBV12-3/TRBV12-4|many
TGTGCCAGCACCCGGGACTTCTACGGGACCCAGTACTTC
CASTRDFYGTQYF
>TRBD2|TRBJ2-7|TRBV20-1|NA
TGCAGTGTTTCAGTCCGACCGGGACTAGCGGGCCTAAGCTCCTACGAGCAGTACTTC
CSVSVRPGLAGLSSYEQYF
>TRBD1|TRBJ2-7|TRBV7-8|few
TGTGCCAGCAGCGGCCTGACAGGGGGCTTCAACGAGCAGTACTTC
CASSGLTGGFNEQYF
>TRBD1|TRBJ1-5|TRBV6-1|few
TGTGCCAGCCTGGACAGGGGCAATCAGCCCCAGCATTTT
CASLDRGNQPQHF
>TRBD2|TRBJ2-7|TRBV7-6|NA
TGTGCCAGCAGCGGACCGGGACTAGCGGGGGAGGAGCAGTACTTC
CASSGPGLAGEEQYF
>NA|TRBJ1-2|TRBV7-9|few
TGTGCCAGCAGCGCCCGGGACGTCGACTACACCTTC
CASSARDVDYTF
>TRBD2|TRBJ2-3|TRBV4-2|many
TGTGCCAGCAGCCCCACCCAGACTAGCGGGAGTAGAGATACGCAGTATTTT
CASSPTQTSGSRDTQYF
>NA|TRBJ1-5|TRBV5-6|NA
TGTGCCAGCAGTTTTCGGGGGAGTCATAACAATCAGCCCCAGCATTTT
CASSFRGSHNNQPQHF
>NA|TRBJ2-2|TRBV9|NA
TGTGCCAGCAGCGTAGATCGGGCGGGCACCGGGGAGCTGTTTTTT
CASSVDRAGTGELFF
>NA|TRBJ1-2|TRBV15|NA
TGTGCCACCAGCAAAGAGGGGAGCGGCTACACCTTC
CATSKEGSGYTF
>TRBD2|TRBJ2-1|TRBV7-2|NA
TGTGCCAGCAGCCCGGAAAGCGGGGGCCCTCTCTCCTACAATGAGCAGTTCTTC
CASSPESGGPLSYNEQFF
>TRBD1|TRBJ2-7|TRBV7-9|NA
TGTGCCAGCGGCCTTGGACAGGGGGCTTACGAGCAGTACTTC
CASGLGQGAYEQYF
>NA|TRBJ2-7|TRBV27|NA
TGTGCCAGCAGTAAAGGGACACCGCCCGAGCAGTACTTC
CASSKGTPPEQYF
>TRBD2|TRBJ2-5|TRBV2|NA
TGTGCCAGCAGACCCGGACTAGCGATCCATAAGACCCAGTACTTC
CASRPGLAIHKTQYF
>NA|TRBJ1-2|TRBV5-1|few
TGCGCCAGCAGCTTGGAAAGCATTAACTATGGCTACACCTTC
CASSLESINYGYTF
>TRBD1|TRBJ2-7|TRBV2|NA
TGTGCCAGCAGTCGGGACAGGGTCGGGTACGAGCAGTACTTC
CASSRDRVGYEQYF
>NA|TRBJ2-2|TRBV9|few
TGTGCCAGCAGCGTCCGGGACTCCACCGGGGAGCTGTTTTTT
CASSVRDSTGELFF
>NA|TRBJ2-3|TRBV6-1|once
TGTGCCAGCAGTGAAACCTACTCTGCAGATACGCAGTATTTT
CASSETYSADTQYF
>NA|TRBJ2-1|TRBV9|NA
TGTACCAGCAGCGTAGGCAGTTACAATGAGCAGTTCTTC
CTSSVGSYNEQFF
>NA|TRBJ2-7|TRBV7-3|NA
TGTGCCAGCAGGGATTCCAGGACGGGAGCCTACGAGCAGTACTTC
CASRDSRTGAYEQYF
>NA|TRBJ2-7|TRBV3-1|NA
TGTGCCAGCAGCCAAGATCATGGAGAGCAGTACTTC
CASSQDHGEQYF
>NA|TRBJ1-2|TRBV2|NA
TGTGCCAGCAACAGGATCCCATCGGATGGCTACACCTTC
CASNRIPSDGYTF
>NA|TRBJ1-2|TRBV28|few
TGTGCCAGCAGTTTAGGGCAGGCTTATAATGGCTACACCTTC
CASSLGQAYNGYTF
>NA|TRBJ2-1|TRBV7-9|NA
TGTGCCAGCAGCTTAGTAAGGCTAGCAGGCAAGGTTGAGCAGTTCTTC
CASSLVRLAGKVEQFF
>TRBD1|TRBJ2-7|TRBV29-1|many
TGCAGCGTTGAGGGACAGACCTACGAGCAGTACTTC
CSVEGQTYEQYF
>TRBD1|TRBJ1-1|TRBV5-6|NA
TGTGCCAGCAGCTTCGGGACAGAGGAGAACACTGAAGCTTTCTTT
CASSFGTEENTEAFF
>NA|TRBJ2-7|TRBV28|NA
TGTACCAGCAGTTTACCGACCAGGGAGACTTCCTACGAGCAGTACTTC
CTSSLPTRETSYEQYF
>TRBD1|TRBJ2-7|TRBV27|NA
TGTGCCAGCAGTTTACGGACAGGGCGAAACTACGAGCAGTACTTC
CASSLRTGRNYEQYF
>TRBD2|TRBJ2-3|TRBV20-1|NA
TGCAGTGCTAGAGATCAGATGGGACTAGCGGGAGTTTTAGATACGCAGTATTTT
CSARDQMGLAGVLDTQYF
>NA|TRBJ2-1|TRBV7-8|NA
TGTGCCAGCAGCTTAGCCCTAATGATAGCGAATGAGCAGTTCTTC
CASSLALMIANEQFF
>TRBD1|TRBJ1-4|TRBV4-1|NA
TGCGCCAGCAGCCAAGATCGCCCGGACAGGGGCGGTGAAAAACTGTTTTTT
CASSQDRPDRGGEKLFF
>NA|TRBJ2-1|TRBV7-8|few
TGTGCCAGCAGCTTAGTGCGGGGCAGGAGTTCCTACAATGAGCAGTTCTTC
CASSLVRGRSSYNEQFF
>NA|TRBJ2-6|TRBV29-1|many
TGCAGCGTTGTACAGCCGTACTCTGGGGCCAACGTCCTGACTTTC
CSVVQPYSGANVLTF
>NA|TRBJ1-1|TRBV20-1|NA
TGCAGTGCTAGTCGGGACCAGATAAGGGGGACTGAAGCTTTCTTT
CSASRDQIRGTEAFF
>NA|TRBJ1-5|TRBV3-1|NA
TGTGCCAGCAGCCAAGTCTTGGGACTGGAGCAGCCCCAGCATTTT
CASSQVLGLEQPQHF
>NA|TRBJ1-5|TRBV27|NA
TGTGCCAGCAGGTTAACCGGAACCGGGCAGCCCCAGCATTTT
CASRLTGTGQPQHF
>TRBD1|TRBJ2-7|TRBV20-1|NA
TGCAGTGCGGCCGGGGACAGGGACTACGAGCAGTACTTC
CSAAGDRDYEQYF
>NA|TRBJ2-5|TRBV21-1|NA
TGTGCCAGCAGCAAAGAAAGGCACCCCCGGGAGCAGTACTTC
CASSKERHPREQYF
>TRBD2|TRBJ2-5|TRBV12-3/TRBV12-4|NA
TGTGCCAGCAGTACCGGGACTAGCGGGAGGATCCAAGAGACCCAGTACTTC
CASSTGTSGRIQETQYF
>NA|TRBJ2-5|TRBV2|few
TGTGCCAGCAGTCTAGGGACTGTAAGGGAGACCCAGTACTTC
CASSLGTVRETQYF
>TRBD2|TRBJ2-1|TRBV20-1|NA
TGCAGTGGGGCTTGGGACGGGGACTACGATGAGCAGTTCTTC
CSGAWDGDYDEQFF
>NA|TRBJ2-2|TRBV7-2|NA
TGTGCCATTGGACTTTTTCTCTCCGGGGAGCTGTTTTTT
CAIGLFLSGELFF
>TRBD1|TRBJ2-7|TRBV20-1|NA
TGCAGTGCTAGCGGGACAGGGGTAAACGAGCAGTACTTC
CSASGTGVNEQYF
>NA|TRBJ2-5|TRBV29-1|many
TGCAGCGTTGATGTCGCGGGGCAGACCCAGTACTTC
CSVDVAGQTQYF
>TRBD2|TRBJ2-7|TRBV12-3/TRBV12-4|many
TGTGCCAGCAGTCCCCGACTAGCGTCAGGAACTGGCGAGCAGTACTTC
CASSPRLASGTGEQYF
>NA|TRBJ2-1|TRBV9|few
TGTGCCAGCAGCGGCTCGACAGGATCTAATGAGCAGTTCTTC
CASSGSTGSNEQFF
>NA|TRBJ2-5|TRBV3-1|few
TGTGCCAGCAGCCAAGCCTCCCCGGGACGCGGGGCGAAGACCCAGTACTTC
CASSQASPGRGAKTQYF
>NA|TRBJ2-3|TRBV18|NA
TGTGCCAGCTCACCGTACATCGGGACAAGCACAGATACGCAGTATTTT
CASSPYIGTSTDTQYF
>NA|TRBJ2-6|TRBV5-8|NA
TGTGCCAGCCTGGGTGCTGGGGCCAACGTCCTGACTTTC
CASLGAGANVLTF
>NA|TRBJ2-3|TRBV7-9|NA
TGTGCCAGCAGCCCCGACAGCCCGGGGAGCACAGATACGCAGTATTTT
CASSPDSPGSTDTQYF
>NA|TRBJ2-3|TRBV5-4|few
TGTGCCAGCAGCTCGCAAACAGGGACGGCAGATACGCAGTATTTT
CASSSQTGTADTQYF
>NA|TRBJ1-1|TRBV29-1|NA
TGCAGCGCCCGAACGGGCGGACAGATGAACACTGAAGCTTTCTTT
CSARTGGQMNTEAFF
>NA|TRBJ1-5|TRBV7-6|NA
TGTGCCAGCAGCTGGGCGCCAGGGGCCGTTTATAGCAATCAGCCCCAGCATTTT
CASSWAPGAVYSNQPQHF